A single sample gave rise to the 32 T cell receptor beta chains below, sequenced in a study of graft-versus-host responses after intestinal transplantation. Only in-frame clones appear in the TCRdb table, and some are missing; sequencing was by immunoSEQ multiplex PCR. The table records 35,000 to 55,000 clones, 80% to 95% of them present only once. Sequenced here: PBMCs, sampled 750 to 800 days after a first intestinal transplant, on the day of a second. The receptors come from a human patient who received an intestinal transplant, so some T cells may come from the graft donor.

V gene TRBV6-5 combines with J gene TRBJ2-1; the match to TRBD2 covers 10 bases. CDR3 length equals 16 residues. Germline CDR1 and CDR2: MNHEY and SVGAGI. V was clipped by 0 bases and J by 7 bases; unmatched bases: 6. DNA for the CDR3: TGTGCCAGCAGTTACTCGGCTAGCGGGAGTAGGAATGAGCAGTTCTTC. Protein sequence: CASSYSASGSRNEQFF.

This clone turned up a few times. The genes are TRBV14 and TRBJ1-4, with D perhaps matching TRBD1 (5 bases). The V gene's germline CDR1 is SGHDN and CDR2 FVKESK. Trimming removed 6 bases at V and 11 bases at J, with 19 bases between. The CDR3 extends over 14 amino acids. In nucleotides, the CDR3 is TGTGCCAGCAGACTCACAGGTTTCTGGGGGAAACTGTTTTTT. Translated: CASRLTGFWGKLFF.

Details on this clone: This specimen includes other DNA sequences encoding the same CDR3. The rearrangement uses TRBV18 and TRBJ2-2; 8 nucleotides agree with TRBD2. Germline CDR1 KGHSH, CDR2 LQKENI. After removal of 1 base from V and 4 bases from J, the junction contained 5 bases not matched to a gene. The CDR3 is made up of 16 amino acids. In DNA, the CDR3 is TGTGCCAGCTCACCACGACTGGCGGGAGGCACCGGGGAGCTGTTTTTT. This encodes CASSPRLAGGTGELFF.

This chain links TRBV11-3 with TRBJ2-5, with 7 bases lining up with TRBD2. This CDR3 has 15 amino acids. Trimming cost V 1 base and J 4 bases; bases outside gene matches: 6. The germline CDR1 and CDR2 sequences are SGHNT and YENEEA. This CDR3 reads CASSLGQAGAETQYF. Here the CDR3 DNA reads TGTGCCAGCAGCTTAGGGCAGGCGGGAGCAGAGACCCAGTACTTC.

V usage is TRBV5-6 and J usage is TRBJ2-3; no clear D. This CDR3 comprises 15 residues. Between the trimmed V and J ends, which lost 1 base and 0 bases, there was a span of 9 bases. Per the germline V gene, CDR1 is SGHDT and CDR2 is YYEEEE. The CDR3: CASSLRPTSTDTQYF. The CDR3 nucleotides read TGTGCCAGCAGCTTGCGACCAACTAGCACAGATACGCAGTATTTT.

The V gene is TRBV19, the J gene TRBJ2-1; possible D gene TRBD1, 5 bases. V lost 7 bases, J lost 7 bases, and 14 bases lay in between. The germline CDR1 and CDR2 sequences are LNHDA and SQIVND (reference sequence). CDR3 size: 13 residues. The CDR3 protein is CASTDPQVNEQFF. The CDR3 DNA reads as TGTGCCAGTACCGACCCACAGGTTAATGAGCAGTTCTTC.

A few counts support this clone. This chain's CDR3 is CASSVGHGFPYEQYF. CDR3 in DNA: TGTGCCAGTAGTGTAGGCCACGGGTTTCCCTACGAGCAGTACTTC. V gene TRBV19 combines with J gene TRBJ2-7, with D hard to call. The CDR3 runs 15 residues. Germline V gives CDR1 LNHDA, CDR2 SQIVND (reference sequence). The V end lost 5 bases, the J end lost 2 bases, and 16 bases lay between the germline ends.

The chain employs TRBV5-6 and TRBJ1-2; D call uncertain. This CDR3 spans 12 amino acids. CDR1 SGHDT and CDR2 YYEEEE come from the germline V gene. The V gene lost 1 base and the J gene lost 8 bases, with 9 bases spanning the gap. The CDR3 bases are TGTGCCAGCAGCTTGATGGACTTCGGCTACACCTTC. Translated: CASSLMDFGYTF.

With regard to this clone: Distinct nucleotide sequences in the sample also encode this CDR3. The V and J genes are TRBV20-1 and TRBJ2-7; 7 bases match TRBD1. V lost 6 bases and J lost 7; bases outside the gene matches: 6. This CDR3 comprises 11 residues. CDR1 and CDR2 (germline): DFQATT, SNEGSKA (reference sequence). As DNA, the CDR3 is TGCAGTGCATATGACAGGGCGGAGCAGTACTTC. This translates into CSAYDRAEQYF.

Only one count was recorded for this clone. The J gene is TRBJ1-5, the V gene TRBV6-1; 8 bases are a match to TRBD1. CDR1 is MNHNS and CDR2 is SASEGT in the germline V gene. This CDR3 has 15 residues. J lost 3 bases, V lost 6 bases, and 7 bases had no gene match. CDR3 bases: TGTGCCAGCAGAGCCCGGGACAGGCCCAATCAGCCCCAGCATTTT. This sequence encodes CASRARDRPNQPQHF.

V and J are TRBV13 and TRBJ2-5; TRBD1 matches at 8 bases. This CDR3 comprises 16 residues. V gave up 5 bases and J gave up 5 bases; unmatched junction bases: 13. Germline-derived CDR1 and CDR2 are PRHDT and FYEKMQ (reference sequence). CDR3 bases: TGTGCCAGCAGCGGGTATGGGACAGGAGGTTTTGAGACCCAGTACTTC. Translation gives CASSGYGTGGFETQYF.

CDR3 nucleotides: TGTGCCAGCAGTACCCAGGGGACAGGGTATGGCTACACCTTC. Amino acid sequence: CASSTQGTGYGYTF. This chain joins TRBV27 and TRBJ1-2; 9 nucleotides align to TRBD1. This CDR3 has 14 amino acids. Losses at the gene ends were 5 bases for V and 5 bases for J; bases not matched to a gene: 6. CDR1 and CDR2 from the germline V gene are MNHEY and SMNVEV (reference sequence).

The V call is TRBV27, the J call TRBJ2-1; perhaps TRBD1 as D (6 bases). The CDR3 covers 13 residues. The V end lost 6 bases, the J end lost 6 bases, and 12 bases lay between the germline ends. Germline CDR1 and CDR2: MNHEY and SMNVEV (reference sequence). This chain's CDR3 is CASRRVGGNEQFF. The CDR3 region has the DNA TGTGCCAGCAGGAGGGTAGGGGGCAATGAGCAGTTCTTC.

The chain employs TRBV27 and TRBJ2-2; no reliable D call. CDR1 and CDR2 from the germline V gene are MNHEY and SMNVEV (reference sequence). This CDR3 comprises 15 residues. V was clipped by 5 bases and J by 3 bases, with 13 bases between them. The DNA of the CDR3 is TGTGCCAGCAGTCTATACTCGCGCGACACCGGGGAGCTGTTTTTT. This encodes CASSLYSRDTGELFF.

This chain connects TRBV28 to TRBJ2-1, with 8 bases aligning to TRBD2. CDR3 length: 16 amino acids. The germline gives CDR1 MDHEN, CDR2 SYDVKM. Trimming at V came to 5 bases and at J to 1 base, leaving 7 bases not matched to a gene. In nucleotides, the CDR3 is TGTGCCAGCAGTAATCCCGGGAGGGCGTCCTACAATGAGCAGTTCTTC. It encodes CASSNPGRASYNEQFF.

This clone was detected only once. The CDR3 region is CASSQYDRQGNTIYF. DNA of the CDR3: TGCGCCAGCAGCCAGTACGACCGACAGGGAAACACCATATATTTT. This chain links TRBV4-1 with TRBJ1-3; a possible D gene is TRBD1 (5 bases). The CDR3 loop spans 15 amino acids. CDR1 and CDR2 (germline): MGHRA, YSYEKL. V was shortened by 3 bases and J by 4 bases, with 13 bases between the two germline ends.

This clone was recorded only once. CDR3 bases: TGTGCCAGTAGTAGGTACCAAGAGACCCAGTACTTC. Translating gives CASSRYQETQYF. The gene calls are TRBV19 and TRBJ2-5; no clear D gene. The CDR3 extends over 12 amino acids. The ends were cut back, 4 bases at V and 0 bases at J, with 3 bases in the middle. From germline, CDR1 is LNHDA and CDR2 SQIVND (reference sequence).

The chain is built from TRBV6-1 and TRBJ2-1, with D perhaps being TRBD1 or TRBD2 (5 bases each). This CDR3 has 15 amino acids. The germline V gene encodes CDR1 MNHNS and CDR2 SASEGT. The V end was cut by 4 bases, the J end by 3 bases, with 13 bases between. CDR3 protein: CASSATGDLYNEQFF. The CDR3 region has the DNA TGTGCCAGCAGTGCGACCGGGGACCTCTACAATGAGCAGTTCTTC.

The rearrangement joins TRBV5-1 to TRBJ2-5; D is unclear. The germline CDR1 and CDR2 sequences are SGHRS and YFSETQ. V lost 0 bases and J lost 0, with 6 bases in between. This CDR3 comprises 14 residues. The CDR3 DNA is TGCGCCAGCAGCTTGGGTGGGTACCAAGAGACCCAGTACTTC. This sequence encodes CASSLGGYQETQYF. The full variable domain, with the rest looked up from reference TRBV5-1 and TRBJ2-5, is KAGVTQTPRYLIKTRGQQVTLSCSPISGHRSVSWYQQTPGQGLQFLFEYFSETQRNKGNFPGRFSGRQFSNSRSEMNVSTLELGDSALYLCASSLGGYQETQYFGPGTRLLVL.

The genes are TRBV27 and TRBJ1-6, with D perhaps matching TRBD1 (5 bases). The CDR3 runs to 15 residues. The V end lost 6 bases, the J end lost 8 bases, and 17 bases lay between the germline ends. CDR1 is MNHEY, CDR2 SMNVEV, per germline (reference sequence). The CDR3 coding sequence is TGTGCCAGCAGAAGGGGAATTGAGGTGGATTCACCCCTCCACTTT. Its translation: CASRRGIEVDSPLHF.

The chain couples TRBV7-9 to TRBJ2-5; a possible D gene is TRBD1 (5 bases). The CDR3 is 14 residues long. Germline loops: CDR1 SEHNR, CDR2 FQNEAQ (reference sequence). The V gene lost 3 bases and the J gene lost 5 bases, with 13 bases spanning the gap. The CDR3, as DNA: TGTGCCAGCAGCTTCCTTGCAAAGGGGGAGACCCAGTACTTC. Amino acids: CASSFLAKGETQYF.

The chain uses TRBV19 and TRBJ1-5; a weak D match, TRBD1 (5 bases). The CDR3 contains 12 residues. Germline V CDR1 and CDR2: LNHDA, SQIVND (reference sequence). Trimming left V 5 bases short and J 7 bases short, with 9 bases between. The CDR3 DNA reads as TGTGCCAGTAGTTGGGGGTCCCAGCCCCAGCATTTT. Its protein is CASSWGSQPQHF.

This chain uses TRBV7-8 with TRBJ1-5; the match to TRBD1 covers 7 bases. CDR3 length: 18 residues. Germline CDR1 and CDR2: SGHVS and FQNEAQ. V lost 3 bases and J lost 0; bases outside the gene matches: 11. CDR3 in amino acids: CASSLRGGQAYSNQPQHF. Written as DNA, the CDR3 is TGTGCCAGCAGCTTGCGGGGTGGACAGGCGTATAGCAATCAGCCCCAGCATTTT. The full variable domain, completed using reference TRBV7-8 and TRBJ1-5, is GAGVSQSPRYKVAKRGQDVALRCDPISGHVSLFWYQQALGQGPEFLTYFQNEAQLDKSGLPSDRFFAERPEGSVSTLKIQRTQQEDSAVYLCASSLRGGQAYSNQPQHFGDGTRLSIL.

The chain is built from TRBV27 and TRBJ2-1; D unclear. Trimming pared 6 bases from V and 8 bases from J, leaving 14 bases between. The length of the CDR3 is 13 residues. Germline CDR1 and CDR2: MNHEY and SMNVEV (reference sequence). The CDR3 sequence is CASRTGSMYEQFF. As DNA, the CDR3 is TGTGCCAGCAGGACGGGCAGTATGTATGAGCAGTTCTTC.

The chain recombines TRBV4-1 with TRBJ1-1; no clear D. Germline lookup yields CDR1 MGHRA and CDR2 YSYEKL. Deletions cut 2 bases from V and 5 bases from J, with 12 bases between. The CDR3 extends over 14 amino acids. The CDR3 sequence: CASSQRREKTEAFF. As DNA, the CDR3 is TGCGCCAGCAGCCAAAGGAGGGAGAAGACTGAAGCTTTCTTT.

This clone appeared a few times. This sequence joins TRBV7-9 and TRBJ1-5; TRBD1 is a possible D gene (6 bases). The germline CDR1 and CDR2 sequences are SEHNR and FQNEAQ (reference sequence). The V end lost 5 bases, the J end lost 8 bases, and 10 bases lay between the germline ends. The CDR3 length is 12 residues. CDR3 residues: CASSQTGKPQHF. The CDR3 bases are TGTGCCAGCAGCCAAACAGGGAAGCCCCAGCATTTT.

The rearrangement joins TRBV6-4 to TRBJ2-3; D assignment may be TRBD1 or TRBD2 (5 bases each). The germline CDR1 and CDR2 sequences are MRHNA and SNTAGT. Deletions cut 2 bases from V and 3 bases from J, with 9 bases between. The CDR3 has 14 amino acids. The CDR3 DNA reads TGTGCCAGCAGTGACGGGACCGTTACAGATACGCAGTATTTT. Translated, it gives CASSDGTVTDTQYF.

The sample holds one count of this clone. The chain joins TRBV14 to TRBJ2-3; D is unclear. Germline V CDR1 and CDR2: SGHDN, FVKESK. The CDR3 runs 11 residues. Trimming cost V 4 bases and J 7 bases, with 6 bases left between them. CDR3 loop: CASSLGYTQYF. CDR3 DNA: TGTGCCAGCAGCCTTGGTTATACGCAGTATTTT. Full variable domain (outside the CDR3, taken from reference TRBV14 and TRBJ2-3): EAGVTQFPSHSVIEKGQTVTLRCDPISGHDNLYWYRRVMGKEIKFLLHFVKESKQDESGMPNNRFLAERTGGTYSTLKVQPAELEDSGVYFCASSLGYTQYFGPGTRLTVL.

The chain couples TRBV5-8 to TRBJ1-1; 9 nucleotides line up with TRBD1. The CDR3 is 15 residues long. Germline CDR1 SGHTS, CDR2 YDEGEE. Trimming at V came to 0 bases and at J to 1 base, leaving 1 base not matched to a gene. For the CDR3, the DNA is TGTGCCAGCAGCTTGGTGGACAGGGGGAACACTGAAGCTTTCTTT. Translation gives CASSLVDRGNTEAFF.

This sequence joins TRBV29-1 and TRBJ1-1, with a weak D call TRBD1 (5 bases). Trimming left V 7 bases short and J 7 bases short, with 13 bases between. Germline V lookup: CDR1 SQVTM, CDR2 ANQGSEA. This CDR3 is built from 11 residues. The CDR3 DNA reads as TGCAGCGAAGACAGTGGGGGTGAAGCTTTCTTT. Translated, it gives CSEDSGGEAFF.

The chain couples TRBV15 to TRBJ2-1; 12 bases match TRBD2. The germline CDR1 and CDR2 sequences are LNHNV and YYDKDF (reference sequence). This CDR3 is built from 18 residues. V gave up 3 bases and J gave up 7 bases; unmatched junction bases: 13. The CDR3 spells CATSSIIFRLAGVNEQFF. In DNA, the CDR3 is TGTGCCACCAGCAGCATAATTTTTAGACTAGCGGGAGTAAATGAGCAGTTCTTC. The full variable domain, rest sourced from reference TRBV15 and TRBJ2-1, is DAMVIQNPRYQVTQFGKPVTLSCSQTLNHNVMYWYQQKSSQAPKLLFHYYDKDFNNEADTPDNFQSRRPNTSFCFLDIRSPGLGDTAMYLCATSSIIFRLAGVNEQFFGPGTRLTVL.

The chain is built from TRBV11-2 and TRBJ2-3; TRBD2 agrees at 9 bases. Germline V gives CDR1 SGHAT, CDR2 FQNNGV. J gave up 1 base and V 3 bases, and 2 bases lay outside the gene matches. The CDR3 is 15 amino acids. The DNA of the CDR3 is TGTGCCAGCAGCTTGAAGCGGGAGGGCACAGATACGCAGTATTTT. Translated: CASSLKREGTDTQYF.